The next 12 T cell receptor beta chains were all read from a single sample in a study of blood T cells in healthy people across ages. A second PCR of about 6 to 12 cycles used a sample-barcoded 5' primer and a J-beta primer mix. TCRdb re-derived calls from the 5' RACE reads in MiXCR, one entry per CDR3 protein. This sample has approximately 800,000 distinct CDR3 sequences, with 56% found just once. The sequencing input was blood. The source is a man between 35 and 55 years old in good health.

This clonotype was seen a handful of times. The J gene is TRBJ2-7, the V gene TRBV4-3; weak D call: TRBD1 (6 bases). CDR1 is LGHNA, CDR2 YSLEER, per germline. Deletions cut 5 bases from V and 5 bases from J, with 16 bases between. CDR3 length: 14 amino acids. CDR3: CASSARTVGHEQYF. CDR3 sequence (DNA): TGCGCCAGCAGCGCTCGGACAGTTGGGCACGAGCAGTACTTC.

Only a few counts were recorded for this clonotype. J is TRBJ2-5 and V is TRBV7-2; 11 bases are shared with TRBD1. V gave up 0 bases and J gave up 4 bases; unmatched junction bases: 10. Germline values: CDR1 SGHTA, CDR2 FQGNSA. This CDR3 comprises 18 residues. Written as DNA, the CDR3 is TGTGCCAGCAGCTTAGCCAGCGGACAGGGGGCTATTTCAGAGACCCAGTACTTC. It yields the protein CASSLASGQGAISETQYF.

The chain has TRBV7-2 and TRBJ1-1; 8 nucleotides line up with TRBD1. Per germline, CDR1 SGHTA and CDR2 FQGNSA. V gave up 4 bases and J gave up 11 bases; unmatched junction bases: 12. The CDR3 contains 14 residues. Written as DNA, the CDR3 is TGTGCCAGCAGCTCCAGACAGGGGCGGGTGCGGGCTTTCTTT. It is translated as CASSSRQGRVRAFF.

J is TRBJ2-1 and V is TRBV20-1; D ambiguous. This CDR3 has 14 amino acids. V was clipped by 0 bases and J by 6 bases, with 12 bases between them. Germline lookup yields CDR1 DFQATT and CDR2 SNEGSKA (reference sequence). The CDR3 region is CSARDPGPTNEQFF. The DNA for the CDR3 is TGCAGTGCTAGAGATCCCGGACCCACCAATGAGCAGTTCTTC.

The chain employs TRBV5-6 and TRBJ2-4, with TRBD1 identical over 9 bases. V lost 4 bases to trimming and J lost 2 bases; unmatched junction nucleotides: 10. Germline CDR1 is SGHDT and CDR2 is YYEEEE. The CDR3 runs to 17 residues. CDR3 amino acids: CASSLDRQGVTKNIQYF. The CDR3 bases are TGTGCCAGCAGCCTCGACCGACAGGGGGTAACCAAAAACATTCAGTACTTC. The complete variable domain, with remaining parts taken from reference TRBV5-6 and TRBJ2-4, reads DAGVTQSPTHLIKTRGQQVTLRCSPKSGHDTVSWYQQALGQGPQFIFQYYEEEERQRGNFPDRFSGHQFPNYSSELNVNALLLGDSALYLCASSLDRQGVTKNIQYFGAGTRLSVL.

The rearrangement uses TRBV6-1 and TRBJ1-2; the D is unclear. The germline V gene has CDR1 MNHNS and CDR2 SASEGT. V lost 6 bases, J lost 3 bases, and 20 bases lay in between. The CDR3 covers 16 residues. The CDR3 reads CASRALQEFGDYGYTF. The CDR3 DNA reads as TGTGCCAGCAGGGCGCTTCAGGAGTTTGGAGACTATGGCTACACCTTC.

The chain couples TRBV6-5 to TRBJ2-7; D gene ambiguous. Germline V CDR1 and CDR2: MNHEY, SVGAGI. The CDR3 length is 12 residues. V lost 2 bases and J 4 bases, leaving 6 bases between the germline ends. CDR3 DNA: TGTGCCAGCAGTTACGACCCATACGAGCAGTACTTC. Protein: CASSYDPYEQYF.

The rearrangement links TRBV3-1 to TRBJ2-7; possibly TRBD2 for D (5 bases). Germline V gene lookup returns CDR1 LGHDT and CDR2 YNNKEL (reference sequence). Trimming took off 3 bases at V and 5 bases at J, with 14 bases between the two ends. The CDR3 length is 14 residues. This CDR3 is CASSHLASPHEQYF. The DNA for the CDR3 is TGTGCCAGCAGCCACCTGGCTAGCCCCCACGAGCAGTACTTC.

This clonotype was observed a handful of times. A read error may explain this, as a much larger clone is one base away. The chain uses TRBV7-2 and TRBJ2-7, with D hard to call. Trimming stripped 7 bases from V and 0 bases from J, with 16 bases between. The germline CDR1 and CDR2 sequences are SGHTA and FQGNSA. The CDR3 has 15 amino acids. CDR3 protein: CASKLELFSSYEQYF. The DNA of the CDR3 is TGTGCCAGCAAGCTAGAGCTCTTCAGCTCCTACGAGCAGTACTTC.

V is TRBV5-1 and J is TRBJ1-1; D remains ambiguous. Trimming took off 4 bases at V and 11 bases at J, with 21 bases between the two ends. CDR1 is SGHRS, CDR2 YFSETQ, per germline. The CDR3 totals 14 residues. The DNA of the CDR3 is TGCGCCAGCAGCGTCACCCAGCTAGGAACAGATGCTTTCTTT. Translation gives CASSVTQLGTDAFF. Based on the CDR3 plus reference TRBV5-1 and TRBJ1-1, the full variable domain is KAGVTQTPRYLIKTRGQQVTLSCSPISGHRSVSWYQQTPGQGLQFLFEYFSETQRNKGNFPGRFSGRQFSNSRSEMNVSTLELGDSALYLCASSVTQLGTDAFFGQGTRLTVV.

This clonotype was seen at least ten times. V and J are TRBV16 and TRBJ2-7; no reliable D call. Trimming stripped 4 bases from V and 4 bases from J, with 11 bases between. The CDR3 is 13 residues long. The germline CDR1 and CDR2 sequences are KGHSY and FQNENV. The CDR3: CASSRAVFYEQYF. Here the CDR3 DNA reads TGTGCCAGCAGCCGGGCAGTATTTTACGAGCAGTACTTC.

The V and J genes are TRBV15 and TRBJ2-7; perhaps TRBD2 as D (6 bases). Trimming shortened V by 5 bases and J by 13 bases, and 21 bases separated the two germline ends. This CDR3 spans 13 amino acids. Germline lookup yields CDR1 LNHNV and CDR2 YYDKDF (reference sequence). CDR3 sequence: CATSGGLAGSSYF. As DNA, the CDR3 is TGTGCCACCAGCGGCGGACTGGCGGGGAGTTCCTACTTC.